Following are 19 T cell receptor beta chains from one sample sequenced in a study of T cell responses to AZD1222 COVID-19 vaccine (dated by TCRdb to the early 2020s). Library construction relied on the immunoSEQ multiplex PCR assay. Drawn from immuneACCESS, this table holds only the in-frame rearrangements with V and J called that TCRdb kept. Clones are partly lost; checked studies trace under half to an unresolved V gene and leave the rest unexplained. The sample table shows approximately 100,000 clones, and 90% to 95% are seen once. The ten top clones hold less than 55% of the sample. The intended sense of this specimen's time point label: baseline before first vaccination. Sequenced here: peripheral blood, sampled on day 0 of AZD1222 vaccination. The receptors derive from an adult in good health.

The chain couples TRBV5-1 to TRBJ2-7; D gene unclear. The CDR3 runs 14 residues. Germline CDR1 and CDR2: SGHRS and YFSETQ. Trimming removed 3 bases from V and 3 bases from J, with 13 bases in between. CDR3 loop: CASSSDERLYEQYF. The CDR3 nucleotides are TGCGCCAGCAGCTCTGACGAGCGCCTCTACGAGCAGTACTTC. Full variable domain (missing parts from reference TRBV5-1 and TRBJ2-7): KAGVTQTPRYLIKTRGQQVTLSCSPISGHRSVSWYQQTPGQGLQFLFEYFSETQRNKGNFPGRFSGRQFSNSRSEMNVSTLELGDSALYLCASSSDERLYEQYFGPGTRLTVT.

To note about this clone: Other nucleotide sequences in the sample specify the same CDR3. For the CDR3, the DNA is TGCAGTGCTAATTACGAGCAGTACTTC. The encoded protein is CSANYEQYF. The chain is built from TRBV20-1 and TRBJ2-7; D is undetermined. There are 9 residues in the CDR3. Germline lookup yields CDR1 DFQATT and CDR2 SNEGSKA (reference sequence). The V gene lost 4 bases and the J gene lost 4 bases, with 2 bases spanning the gap.

The genes are TRBV5-4 and TRBJ1-6; no clear D gene. V was cut by 4 bases and J by 8 bases, with 22 bases left in between. Germline V gives CDR1 SGHNT, CDR2 YYREEE (reference sequence). The CDR3 is 17 residues long. CDR3 nucleotides: TGTGCCAGCAGCCCATTCCGTCAGAGAAGAGTCGATTCACCCCTCCACTTT. This translates into CASSPFRQRRVDSPLHF.

This chain joins TRBV27 and TRBJ1-6, with 7 positions matching TRBD1. Trimming took 9 bases from V and 7 from J; bases not matched to a gene: 6. Per germline, CDR1 MNHEY and CDR2 SMNVEV (reference sequence). The CDR3 runs 13 residues. The CDR3 sequence: CASTGTANSPLHF. In nucleotides, the CDR3 is TGTGCCAGTACCGGGACAGCAAATTCACCCCTCCACTTT.

The J gene is TRBJ2-5, the V gene TRBV6-2 or TRBV6-3, with D uncertain. Germline CDR1 reads MNHEY; CDR2 reads SVGEGT. V lost 1 base, J lost 1 base, and 10 bases lay in between. The CDR3 consists of 15 residues. The CDR3 reads CASSYLARTQETQYF. Written as DNA, the CDR3 is TGTGCCAGCAGTTACTTGGCCCGCACCCAAGAGACCCAGTACTTC.

This chain links TRBV7-2 with TRBJ2-3, with D unresolved. Per the germline V gene, CDR1 is SGHTA and CDR2 is FQGNSA. The ends were cut back, 4 bases at V and 1 base at J, with 9 bases in the middle. CDR3 length: 14 residues. The CDR3 DNA is TGTGCCAGCAGCTCCTCCGTGCGCACAGATACGCAGTATTTT. It codes for CASSSSVRTDTQYF.

The J gene is TRBJ1-1, the V gene TRBV19; D is uncertain. The CDR3 consists of 14 residues. The germline V and J ends were trimmed by 5 bases and 0 bases, with 10 bases remaining between them. Germline CDR1 LNHDA, CDR2 SQIVND (reference sequence). The CDR3 loop is CASSPWALNTEAFF. The CDR3 bases are TGTGCCAGTAGTCCCTGGGCGTTGAACACTGAAGCTTTCTTT.

The J gene is TRBJ1-1, the V gene TRBV29-1, with D unresolved. This CDR3 has 10 amino acids. Trimming pared 4 bases from V and 4 bases from J, leaving 4 bases between. Germline CDR1 reads SQVTM; CDR2 reads ANQGSEA. CDR3 DNA: TGCAGCGTTGGTGCCACTGAAGCTTTCTTT. Protein product: CSVGATEAFF.

This clone was seen once. The chain links TRBV29-1 to TRBJ2-3; 12 positions agree with TRBD1. Germline V gene sequence: CDR1 SQVTM, CDR2 ANQGSEA. The CDR3 is made up of 16 amino acids. With V trimmed by 5 bases and J by 3 bases, 9 bases remained unmatched. The CDR3 spells CSVPGTGGFGTDTQYF. In DNA form, the CDR3 reads TGCAGCGTTCCCGGGACAGGGGGCTTTGGGACAGATACGCAGTATTTT.

This sequence joins TRBV5-4 and TRBJ2-3; 7 bases are a match to TRBD1. V was pared by 3 bases and J by 1 base, with 5 bases of the junction left unmatched. The CDR3 consists of 15 residues. Germline V gene data show CDR1 as SGHNT and CDR2 as YYREEE (reference sequence). CDR3 sequence reads: CASSSGQAGTDTQYF. CDR3 nucleotides: TGTGCCAGCAGCTCTGGACAGGCCGGCACAGATACGCAGTATTTT.

V usage is TRBV6-5 and J usage is TRBJ2-1, with D unclear. The germline CDR1 and CDR2 sequences are MNHEY and SVGAGI. The CDR3 length is 13 residues. Trimming took 6 bases from V and 15 from J, leaving 21 bases between them. The CDR3 sequence is CASRRNGPDGPFF. CDR3 in DNA: TGTGCCAGCAGGAGAAACGGGCCAGACGGTCCGTTCTTC.

This clone occurred once. This rearrangement joins TRBV9 to TRBJ2-1; TRBD2 matches 10 bases. The germline CDR1 and CDR2 sequences are SGDLS and YYNGEE. Trimming removed 3 bases from V and 2 bases from J; junction bases left unmatched: 5. The CDR3 has 16 residues. The CDR3 loop reads CASSDLAGAAYNEQFF. In DNA, the CDR3 is TGTGCCAGCAGCGACCTAGCGGGAGCCGCCTACAATGAGCAGTTCTTC. The full variable domain, its missing parts supplied by reference TRBV9 and TRBJ2-1, is DSGVTQTPKHLITATGQRVTLRCSPRSGDLSVYWYQQSLDQGLQFLIQYYNGEERAKGNILERFSAQQFPDLHSELNLSSLELGDSALYFCASSDLAGAAYNEQFFGPGTRLTVL.

This clone was detected once. This chain joins TRBV18 and TRBJ2-7, with 7 bases matching TRBD1. The CDR3 covers 15 residues. After removal of 3 bases from V and 3 bases from J, the junction contained 8 bases not matched to a gene. CDR1 is KGHSH, CDR2 LQKENI, per germline. The CDR3 spells CASSPTGWAIYEQYF. CDR3 bases: TGTGCCAGCTCACCGACAGGGTGGGCTATCTACGAGCAGTACTTC.

The chain uses TRBV19 and TRBJ2-1; TRBD1 agrees at 11 bases. The CDR3 contains 13 residues. CDR1 LNHDA and CDR2 SQIVND come from the germline V gene (reference sequence). V was pared by 6 bases and J by 5 bases, with 0 bases of the junction left unmatched. The CDR3 sequence is CASRGQGDNEQFF. CDR3 DNA: TGTGCCAGTAGGGGACAGGGGGACAATGAGCAGTTCTTC. Full variable domain (remainder filled in from reference TRBV19 and TRBJ2-1): DGGITQSPKYLFRKEGQNVTLSCEQNLNHDAMYWYRQDPGQGLRLIYYSQIVNDFQKGDIAEGYSVSREKKESFPLTVTSAQKNPTAFYLCASRGQGDNEQFFGPGTRLTVL.

This clone was seen just once. The chain uses TRBV30 and TRBJ1-5; a weak D match, TRBD1 (5 bases). Between the trimmed V and J ends, which lost 2 bases and 4 bases, there was a span of 9 bases. Germline V gives CDR1 GTSNPN, CDR2 SVGIG (reference sequence). The CDR3 has 13 residues. The CDR3 sequence: CAWSKGSNQPQHF. CDR3 nucleotide sequence: TGTGCCTGGAGTAAGGGGAGTAATCAGCCCCAGCATTTT.

The chain is built from TRBV7-2 and TRBJ2-7, with 10 bases fitting TRBD2. The CDR3 has 17 amino acids. The V gene end was trimmed by 5 bases and the J gene end by 4 bases; junction bases not matched to a gene: 14. Germline assignment: CDR1 SGHTA and CDR2 FQGNSA. CDR3 bases: TGTGCCAGCAGCCTATTGTATTCTAGCGGGAGATTATACGAGCAGTACTTC. Translating it yields CASSLLYSSGRLYEQYF.

This clone was seen a single time. This rearrangement joins TRBV18 to TRBJ2-2; D remains ambiguous. Per the germline V gene, CDR1 is KGHSH and CDR2 is LQKENI. V lost 1 base to trimming and J lost 5 bases, with 5 bases between them. The length of the CDR3 is 13 residues. This chain's CDR3 is CASSPLLTGELFF. As DNA, the CDR3 is TGTGCCAGCTCACCACTTTTGACCGGGGAGCTGTTTTTT.

This rearrangement joins TRBV6-5 to TRBJ1-4, with a possible D match to TRBD1 (6 bases). CDR1 and CDR2 (germline): MNHEY, SVGAGI. V lost 7 bases, J lost 10 bases, and 10 bases lay in between. The CDR3 length is 11 residues. In DNA form, the CDR3 reads TGTGCCAGCATCAAGGGGGGAAAACTGTTTTTT. Translated, it gives CASIKGGKLFF.

The gene calls are TRBV6-5 and TRBJ2-7, with D unclear. Germline V CDR1 and CDR2: MNHEY, SVGAGI. This CDR3 comprises 15 residues. V was pared by 0 bases and J by 2 bases, with 11 bases between. The CDR3 DNA reads TGTGCCAGCAGTTACTCGAGCTGGGGAACCTACGAGCAGTACTTC. Residues: CASSYSSWGTYEQYF.